These T cell receptor beta chains were read from a single sample in a study of shared clonotypes between healthy human individuals. Some clones are missing from TCRdb's copy, which holds only in-frame ones; the method was immunoSEQ multiplex PCR. The sample consists of some 2,000,000 clones, less than 95% of them appearing once. The material sequenced was naive CD8+ T cells sorted from blood. These receptors were obtained from a man aged 18 to 35 in good health. Both conserved end residues are part of each CDR3. D genes are given only for firm matches. Clone size, where shown, is once, few, many, or a class for clones that have expanded.

d_call j_call clone_size v_call cdr3_aa cdr3_nt
. TRBJ1-1 . TRBV4-1 CASSQRSVTEAFF TGCGCCAGCAGCCAACGAAGCGTCACTGAAGCTTTCTTT
TRBD1 TRBJ1-2 . TRBV7-9 CASSYRTGPVYGYTF TGTGCCAGCAGCTATAGGACAGGGCCCGTGTATGGCTACACCTTC
TRBD2 TRBJ2-3 . TRBV7-2 CASGGTSGSEDTQYF TGTGCCAGCGGTGGGACTAGCGGGAGTGAAGATACGCAGTATTTT
. TRBJ2-7 . TRBV7-9 CASSPADRSFYEQYF TGTGCCAGCAGCCCTGCTGACAGGAGCTTCTACGAGCAGTACTTC
. TRBJ1-1 . TRBV27 CASSSPDTQFEAFF TGTGCCAGCAGTTCCCCGGACACCCAATTTGAAGCTTTCTTT
. TRBJ2-6 once TRBV28 CASRPRGFPVLTF TGTGCCAGCCGCCCTAGAGGATTCCCCGTCCTGACTTTC
. TRBJ2-2 . TRBV5-4 CASSFNGAGELFF TGTGCCAGCAGCTTTAACGGGGCCGGGGAGCTGTTTTTT
TRBD1 TRBJ1-2 . TRBV4-3 CASSQDPPTGEGYGYTF TGCGCCAGCAGCCAAGATCCGCCGACAGGGGAGGGCTATGGCTACACCTTC
. TRBJ2-7 . TRBV13 CASSLDGPLNEQYF TGTGCCAGCAGCTTGGACGGCCCTCTGAACGAGCAGTACTTC
TRBD1 TRBJ2-3 . TRBV27 CASTSDRAGGTQYF TGTGCCAGCACCTCGGACAGGGCCGGGGGTACGCAGTATTTT
. TRBJ1-6 . TRBV27 CASSRTGTLGPLHF TGTGCCAGCAGCCGTACCGGGACGCTCGGTCCCCTCCACTTT
TRBD1 TRBJ1-6 once TRBV13 CASSPGQGAGSPLHF TGTGCCAGCAGCCCCGGACAGGGGGCAGGTTCACCCCTCCACTTT
. TRBJ2-1 . TRBV4-1 CASSLKSGSSYGQFF TGCGCCAGCAGCCTCAAGAGTGGTAGTTCCTACGGGCAGTTCTTC
. TRBJ2-2 . TRBV9 CASSQGGSTGELFF TGTGCCAGCAGCCAGGGTGGTAGCACCGGGGAGCTGTTTTTT
. TRBJ1-3 . TRBV7-2 CASSLEQASGNTIYF TGTGCCAGCAGCTTAGAACAGGCCTCTGGAAACACCATATATTTT
. TRBJ2-5 . TRBV7-7 CASSLDPGTEETQYF TGTGCTAGCAGCTTAGACCCAGGGACGGAAGAGACCCAGTACTTC
TRBD1 TRBJ1-2 . TRBV10-3 CAISESGTDDPGYTF TGTGCCATCAGTGAGTCGGGGACAGACGACCCTGGCTACACCTTC
. TRBJ1-6 . TRBV10-2 CASSESPRGSPLHF TGCGCCAGCAGTGAGTCTCCCAGGGGTTCACCCCTCCACTTT
TRBD1 TRBJ1-1 . TRBV30 CAWSAGQGATEAFF TGTGCCTGGAGTGCCGGACAGGGGGCAACTGAAGCTTTCTTT
. TRBJ1-2 . TRBV6-1 CASSGRDGGIYGYTF TGTGCCAGCAGTGGCCGGGACGGGGGAATCTATGGCTACACCTTC
TRBD1 TRBJ1-1 once TRBV14 CASSQDSSTGLNTEAFF TGTGCCAGCAGCCAAGACTCGTCGACAGGGTTAAACACTGAAGCTTTCTTT
TRBD2 TRBJ2-7 . TRBV4-1 CASSLPGDGEGYEQYF TGCGCCAGCAGCCTCCCGGGGGACGGGGAGGGCTACGAGCAGTACTTC
TRBD1 TRBJ2-7 . TRBV11-2 CASSYHKQGSSYEQYF TGTGCCAGCAGCTACCACAAACAGGGGAGCTCCTACGAGCAGTACTTC
. TRBJ1-1 . TRBV30 CAWSINLYTEAFF TGTGCCTGGAGTATCAACCTTTACACTGAAGCTTTCTTT
. TRBJ2-2 . TRBV4-3 CASSQGAGAGELFF TGCGCCAGCAGCCAAGGAGCGGGCGCCGGGGAGCTGTTTTTT
TRBD2 TRBJ2-1 . TRBV7-9 CASSWTSETYNEQFF TGTGCCAGCAGCTGGACTAGCGAGACCTACAATGAGCAGTTCTTC
TRBD1 TRBJ1-6 . TRBV4-3 CASSQVAGGTYNSPLHF TGCGCCAGCAGCCAAGTTGCAGGGGGGACCTATAATTCACCCCTCCACTTT
. TRBJ2-2 . TRBV9 CASSPYTGELFF TGTGCCAGCAGCCCTTACACCGGGGAGCTGTTTTTT
. TRBJ2-2 . TRBV7-9 CASSLLRGWATGELFF TGTGCCAGCAGCTTACTTCGTGGTTGGGCCACCGGGGAGCTGTTTTTT
. TRBJ2-2 . TRBV6-6 CASSSDSPTGELFF TGTGCCAGCAGTTCTGATAGCCCCACCGGGGAGCTGTTTTTT
. TRBJ2-7 . TRBV27 CASSLSPGYEQYF TGTGCCAGCAGTTTATCCCCAGGTTACGAGCAGTACTTC
. TRBJ1-3 . TRBV6-5 CASIDRVSGNTIYF TGTGCCAGCATCGACAGAGTCTCTGGAAACACCATATATTTT
. TRBJ2-7 . TRBV2 CASEGSRSGEQYF TGTGCCAGCGAGGGGTCCAGGTCGGGCGAGCAGTACTTC
TRBD1 TRBJ2-7 once TRBV7-8 CASSLGQGGYEQYF TGTGCCAGCAGCTTAGGACAGGGTGGCTACGAGCAGTACTTC
. TRBJ2-7 . TRBV7-6 CASSLAVSGEQYF TGTGCCAGCAGCTTAGCGGTGAGTGGGGAGCAGTACTTC
. TRBJ2-5 . TRBV11-2 CASSLDTYASYQETQYF TGTGCCAGCAGCTTAGATACCTATGCATCGTACCAAGAGACCCAGTACTTC